This T cell receptor (beta chain) was retrieved from a study of T and B cells in COVID-19 patients. Study background: Median age was approximately 35 years in the recovered cohort and approximately 68 years in the active-infection cohort.

BIOMED2 TRB-A/B primer pools were used in multiplex TRB PCR. TCRdb re-derived calls from the multiplex PCR reads in MiXCR, one entry per CDR3 protein. This sample has under 7,000 distinct CDR3 sequences, with more than 25% found just once. Germline V lookup: CDR1 MNHEY, CDR2 SVGAGI. There are 17 residues in the CDR3. Trimming cost V 6 bases and J 3 bases; bases outside gene matches: 13. Blood genomic DNA input for TRB amplification was 250-500 ng. The sample taken for sequencing was blood. V and J are TRBV6-5 and TRBJ2-1, with TRBD2 matching 8 bases. This clonotype originated in a human donor with active COVID-19. The CDR3 loop is CASRTFQERGYYNEQFF. The DNA for the CDR3 is TGTGCCAGCAGGACTTTCCAGGAGCGGGGGTACTACAATGAGCAGTTCTTC.